A single sample gave rise to the 20 T cell receptor beta chains below, sequenced in a study of T cells in women clearing cervical HPV infection. Clones were sequenced by immunoSEQ multiplex PCR, and TCRdb holds only the in-frame ones, with some missing. This table holds around 30,000 clones. The sequencing input was blood buffy coat. These TCRs come from a woman aged 18-70 years with a cervical HPV16 infection that either progressed to CIN3+ or cleared (not recorded which).

With respect to this clone: Coverage ceases 3 residues before the CDR3 finishes, and the germline J gene fills in the end. This sequence joins TRBV20-1 and TRBJ2-5; D is possibly TRBD2 (6 bases). There are 14 residues in the CDR3. The germline gives CDR1 DFQATT, CDR2 SNEGSKA (reference sequence). Trimming pared 6 bases from V and 4 bases from J, leaving 18 bases between. The CDR3 here is CSAMEGLATETQYF. The CDR3 DNA, read in part, is TGCAGTGCCATGGAGGGGCTCGCCACAGAGACC.

A note on this clone: The CDR3 extends 3 residues past the end of the read, so its final part is completed from the germline J gene. The chain recombines TRBV7-2 with TRBJ2-7; weak D call: TRBD2 (6 bases). In germline, CDR1 is SGHTA, CDR2 FQGNSA. CDR3 length: 14 amino acids. Trimming took off 1 base at V and 1 base at J, with 8 bases between the two ends. The CDR3 reads CASSLDAGSYEQYF. The part of the CDR3 DNA that was read is TGTGCCAGCAGCTTAGATGCGGGATCCTACGAG.

Concerning this clone itself: The read comes to an end 3 residues before the CDR3 does, leaving the germline J gene to fill in the end. The chain links TRBV2 to TRBJ1-1; possible D gene TRBD1, 5 bases. Germline values: CDR1 SNHLY, CDR2 FYNNEI. This CDR3 is built from 12 residues. V lost 7 bases, J lost 1 base, and 7 bases lay in between. The CDR3 sequence: CASTRANTEAFF. The DNA read from the CDR3 is TGTGCCAGCACCAGGGCGAACACTGAA. The full variable domain, with the rest looked up from reference TRBV2 and TRBJ1-1, is EPEVTQTPSHQVTQMGQEVILRCVPISNHLYFYWYRQILGQKVEFLVSFYNNEISEKSEIFDDQFSVERPDGSNFTLKIRSTKLEDSAMYFCASTRANTEAFFGQGTRLTVV.

About this clone: The CDR3 is cut off 3 residues early in the read; its end comes from the germline J gene. This chain joins TRBV19 and TRBJ1-2; D may be TRBD1 (5 bases). The CDR3 is 17 amino acids. The V gene's germline CDR1 is LNHDA and CDR2 SQIVND (reference sequence). CDR3 protein: CASSIVPGTSSYNDYTF. The DNA read from the CDR3 is TGTGCCAGTAGTATAGTTCCCGGGACTAGTTCCTACAATGAC.

A note on this clone: The read finishes 3 residues shy of the CDR3 end, and the germline J gene is used to complete it. The chain employs TRBV30 and TRBJ1-4; D unresolved. Germline CDR1 GTSNPN, CDR2 SVGIG (reference sequence). Trimming took off 0 bases at V and 8 bases at J, with 16 bases between the two ends. This CDR3 spans 15 amino acids. CDR3 DNA (partial): TGTGCCTGGAGTGTACTCGGGGATATCCGGGAAAAA. Its protein is CAWSVLGDIREK. The entire CDR3 sequence reads CAWSVLGDIREKLFF.

On this clone: The read ends 3 residues shy of where the CDR3 ends; the end is completed using the germline J gene. The chain uses TRBV10-3 and TRBJ2-3; 7 nucleotides align to TRBD1. There are 16 residues in the CDR3. Germline trimming cut 8 bases from V and 5 bases from J; bases unmatched to any gene: 16. The germline CDR1 and CDR2 sequences are ENHRY and SYGVKD. CDR3 region: CAISLGVGGREDTQYF. The covered CDR3 bases are TGTGCCATCTCCCTCGGGGTAGGGGGCAGGGAAGATACG.

To note about this clone: The CDR3 goes on 3 residues after the read ends, and that part is filled in from the germline J gene. The V call is TRBV6-1, the J call TRBJ1-1; 9 positions match TRBD1. The CDR3 has 15 residues. Germline assignment: CDR1 MNHNS and CDR2 SASEGT. After removal of 2 bases from V and 5 bases from J, the junction contained 6 bases not matched to a gene. The part of the CDR3 DNA that was read is TGTGCCAGCAGTGAACCGGGACAGGGATTAACTGAA. As protein: CASSEPGQGLTE. The whole CDR3 protein is CASSEPGQGLTEAFF.

As for this clone: The read ends 3 residues before the CDR3 terminus; that terminus is restored from the germline J gene. This chain joins TRBV5-1 and TRBJ2-2, with 8 nucleotides matching TRBD1. The CDR3 totals 15 residues. Germline lookup yields CDR1 SGHRS and CDR2 YFSETQ. Here the CDR3 reads CASSFGDRNNEKLFF. The sequenced part of the CDR3 DNA is TGCGCCAGCAGCTTTGGGGACAGGAATAATGAAAAG.

As to this clone: The read ends 3 residues early relative to the CDR3; the germline J gene fills the gap. This chain connects TRBV11-3 to TRBJ2-1; 8 bases match TRBD2. Germline CDR1 SGHNT, CDR2 YENEEA. There are 15 residues in the CDR3. V gave up 0 bases and J gave up 4 bases; unmatched junction bases: 2. The sequenced part of the CDR3 DNA is TGTGCCAGCAGCTTAGAAAGCGGGGGTTACAATGAG. Translating it yields CASSLESGGYNE. Given in full, the CDR3 is CASSLESGGYNEQFF. Full variable domain (remainder filled in from reference TRBV11-3 and TRBJ2-1): EAGVVQSPRYKIIEKKQPVAFWCNPISGHNTLYWYLQNLGQGPELLIRYENEEAVDDSQLPKDRFSAERLKGVDSTLKIQPAELGDSAVYLCASSLESGGYNEQFFGPGTRLTVL.

The covered CDR3 bases are TGCGCCAGCAGCCCAGGACAGTCTTATTCAACTAATGAAAAA. Translation gives CASSPGQSYSTNEK. The whole CDR3 protein reads CASSPGQSYSTNEKLFF. This sequence joins TRBV5-1 and TRBJ1-4; D may be TRBD1 (6 bases). The CDR3 end falls 3 residues outside the read, so it is completed with the germline J gene. V lost 4 bases, J lost 0 bases, and 16 bases lay in between. The germline CDR1 and CDR2 sequences are SGHRS and YFSETQ. There are 17 residues in the CDR3.

As regards this clone: The missing CDR3 end, 3 residues past where the read stops, is filled in from the germline J gene. The V gene is TRBV7-9, the J gene TRBJ2-4; possibly TRBD2 for D (5 bases). Germline CDR1 SEHNR, CDR2 FQNEAQ (reference sequence). The CDR3 covers 12 residues. CDR3 loop: CASSFSGYGQYF. The CDR3 bases that were read are TGTGCCAGCAGCTTCAGCGGCTATGGT. The whole variable domain, filled in from reference TRBV7-9 and TRBJ2-4, reads DTGVSQNPRHKITKRGQNVTFRCDPISEHNRLYWYRQTLGQGPEFLTYFQNEAQLEKSRLLSDRFSAERPKGSFSTLEIQRTEQGDSAMYLCASSFSGYGQYFGAGTRLSVL.

On this clone itself: The CDR3 extends 3 residues past the end of the read, so its final part is completed from the germline J gene. The chain joins TRBV5-8 to TRBJ1-5, with TRBD1 matching over 11 bases. The CDR3 extends over 14 amino acids. V shed 4 bases, J shed 6 bases, and the junction held 3 bases outside the gene matches. CDR1 is SGHTS, CDR2 YDEGEE, per germline. The covered CDR3 bases are TGTGCCAGCAGCCGGGGACAGGGGGGTCAGCCC. Residues: CASSRGQGGQP. The full CDR3 sequence reads CASSRGQGGQPQHF. Full variable domain (rest looked up from reference TRBV5-8 and TRBJ1-5): EAGVTQSPTHLIKTRGQQATLRCSPISGHTSVYWYQQALGLGLQFLLWYDEGEERNRGNFPPRFSGRQFPNYSSELNVNALELEDSALYLCASSRGQGGQPQHFGDGTRLSIL.

Concerning this clone itself: The CDR3 goes on 3 residues after the read ends, and that part is filled in from the germline J gene. The V and J genes are TRBV20-1 and TRBJ2-2; the D gene is possibly TRBD2 (6 bases). Trimming pared 0 bases from V and 2 bases from J, leaving 13 bases between. The germline V gene encodes CDR1 DFQATT and CDR2 SNEGSKA (reference sequence). The CDR3 has 16 amino acids. CDR3 protein: CSARDAGTYNTGELFF. The part of the CDR3 DNA that was read is TGCAGTGCTAGAGACGCCGGGACTTACAACACCGGGGAG.

Measured by frequency, this clone is medium-sized. The CDR3 end is not reached by the read, which stops 3 residues before it; the germline J gene fills it in. This chain links TRBV18 with TRBJ2-7; 8 nucleotides match TRBD1. J gave up 5 bases and V 5 bases, and 5 bases lay outside the gene matches. The CDR3 covers 13 residues. Germline V CDR1 and CDR2: KGHSH, LQKENI. The CDR3 loop is CASSGQGSHEQYF. The CDR3 DNA, read in part, is TGTGCCAGCTCAGGACAGGGTTCCCACGAG.

As concerns this clone: Read sequence stops 3 residues before the CDR3 end, and the germline J gene provides the missing end. The rearrangement uses TRBV7-3 and TRBJ1-2; D uncertain. The CDR3 runs to 14 residues. Germline lookup yields CDR1 SGHTA and CDR2 FQGTGA. With 4 bases removed from V and 0 bases from J, the gap between germline ends came to 9 bases. CDR3 DNA (partial): TGTGCCAGCAGCTCACAGAGATCTAACTATGGC. Translating gives CASSSQRSNYG. The entire CDR3 sequence reads CASSSQRSNYGYTF.

A remark on this clone: The CDR3 end lies 3 residues beyond the end of the read and is filled in from the germline J gene. The genes are TRBV2 and TRBJ2-3; no reliable D call. Germline CDR1 is SNHLY and CDR2 is FYNNEI. The CDR3 is 12 residues long. V lost 5 bases to trimming and J lost 4 bases, with 7 bases between them. The CDR3 bases that were read are TGTGCCAGCAGTATAATCTCAGATACG. It yields the protein CASSIISDT. The full CDR3 protein is CASSIISDTQYF.

A remark on this clone: Read sequence stops 3 residues before the CDR3 end, and the germline J gene provides the missing end. This chain connects TRBV5-4 to TRBJ2-1; 8 nucleotides agree with TRBD2. Germline V gives CDR1 SGHNT, CDR2 YYREEE (reference sequence). V was clipped by 3 bases and J by 4 bases; unmatched bases: 6. CDR3 length equals 15 residues. The part of the CDR3 DNA that was read is TGTGCCAGCAGCTCAACTAGCGGTAATTACAATGAG. Protein: CASSSTSGNYNE. The entire CDR3 protein is CASSSTSGNYNEQFF.

As concerns this clone: The read is 3 residues too short to cover the CDR3 end, so that end is filled in from the germline J gene. The genes are TRBV19 and TRBJ2-7, with D unclear. Trimming shortened V by 1 base and J by 3 bases, and 13 bases separated the two germline ends. Germline CDR1 reads LNHDA; CDR2 reads SQIVND (reference sequence). The CDR3 extends over 15 amino acids. This CDR3 is CASSIGRGDNYEQYF. CDR3 bases read: TGTGCCAGTAGTATAGGTCGTGGCGACAACTACGAG.

About this clone itself: The read finishes 3 residues shy of the CDR3 end, and the germline J gene is used to complete it. V and J are TRBV30 and TRBJ1-1; no clear D gene. Trimming took 0 bases from V and 1 from J, leaving 3 bases between them. Germline CDR1 is GTSNPN and CDR2 is SVGIG (reference sequence). This CDR3 region has 12 residues. CDR3 sequence: CAWSVGNTEAFF. The CDR3 DNA, read in part, is TGTGCCTGGAGTGTAGGGAACACTGAA.

A note on this clone: At one boundary the junction diverges from the germline segment, which might be a read error. Coverage ceases 3 residues before the CDR3 finishes, and the germline J gene fills in the end. The same CDR3 arises from other DNA sequences in this sample as well. The chain joins TRBV7-2 to TRBJ1-3; a weak D match, TRBD1 (5 bases). Per the germline V gene, CDR1 is SGHTA and CDR2 is FQGNSA. The CDR3 spans 14 residues. CDR3 region: CASGDRRSGNTIYF. CDR3 DNA, as far as it was read: TGTGCCAGCGGTGACAGACGCTCTGGAAACACT.